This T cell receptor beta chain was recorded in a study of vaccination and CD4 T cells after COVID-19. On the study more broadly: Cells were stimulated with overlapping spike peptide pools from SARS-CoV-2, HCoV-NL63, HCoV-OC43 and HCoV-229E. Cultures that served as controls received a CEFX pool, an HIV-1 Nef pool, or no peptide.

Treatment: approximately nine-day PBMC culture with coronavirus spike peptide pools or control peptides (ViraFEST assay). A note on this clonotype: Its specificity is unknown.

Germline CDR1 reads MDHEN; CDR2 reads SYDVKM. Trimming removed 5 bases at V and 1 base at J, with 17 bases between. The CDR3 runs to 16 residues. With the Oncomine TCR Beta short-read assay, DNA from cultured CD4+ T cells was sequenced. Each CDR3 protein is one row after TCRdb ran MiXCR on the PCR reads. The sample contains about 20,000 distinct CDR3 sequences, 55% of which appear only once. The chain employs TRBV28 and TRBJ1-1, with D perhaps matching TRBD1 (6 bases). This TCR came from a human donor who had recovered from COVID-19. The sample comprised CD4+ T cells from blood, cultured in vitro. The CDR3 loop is CASSIRGQLENTEAFF. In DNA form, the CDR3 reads TGTGCCAGCAGTATACGAGGACAGTTAGAGAACACTGAAGCTTTCTTT.